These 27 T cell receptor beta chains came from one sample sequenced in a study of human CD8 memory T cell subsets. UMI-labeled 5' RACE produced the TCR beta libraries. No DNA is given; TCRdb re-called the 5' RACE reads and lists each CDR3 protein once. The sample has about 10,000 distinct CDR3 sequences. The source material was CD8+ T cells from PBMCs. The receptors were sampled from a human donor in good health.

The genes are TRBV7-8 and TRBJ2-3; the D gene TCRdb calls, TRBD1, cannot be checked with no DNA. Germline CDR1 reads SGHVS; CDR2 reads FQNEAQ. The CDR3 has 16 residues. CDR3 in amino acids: CASSQNRRGPTDTQYF.

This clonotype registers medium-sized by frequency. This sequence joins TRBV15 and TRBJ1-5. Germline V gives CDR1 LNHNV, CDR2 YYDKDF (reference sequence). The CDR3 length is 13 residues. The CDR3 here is CATSRDKTQPQHF.

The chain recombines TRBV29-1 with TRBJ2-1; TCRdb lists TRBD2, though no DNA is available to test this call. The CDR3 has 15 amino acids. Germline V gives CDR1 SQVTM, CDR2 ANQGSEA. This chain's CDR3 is CSVEGTSGKPNEQFF.

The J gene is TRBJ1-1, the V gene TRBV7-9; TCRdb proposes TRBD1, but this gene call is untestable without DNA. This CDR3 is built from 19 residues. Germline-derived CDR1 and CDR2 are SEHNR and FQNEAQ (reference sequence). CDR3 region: CASSWAVVGGPISGTEAFF.

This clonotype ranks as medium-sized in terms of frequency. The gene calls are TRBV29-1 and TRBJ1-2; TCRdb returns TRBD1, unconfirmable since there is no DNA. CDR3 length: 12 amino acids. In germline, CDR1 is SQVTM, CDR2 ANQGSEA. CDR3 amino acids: CSVAGRGNGYTF.

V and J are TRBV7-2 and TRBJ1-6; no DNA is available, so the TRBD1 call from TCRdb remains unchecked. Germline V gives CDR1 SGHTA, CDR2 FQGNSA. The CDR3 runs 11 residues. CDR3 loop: CASSSDRVLHF. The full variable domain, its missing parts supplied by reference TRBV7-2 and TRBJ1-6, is GAGVSQSPSNKVTEKGKDVELRCDPISGHTALYWYRQSLGQGLEFLIYFQGNSAPDKSGLPSDRFSAERTGGSVSTLTIQRTQQEDSAVYLCASSSDRVLHFGNGTRLTVT.

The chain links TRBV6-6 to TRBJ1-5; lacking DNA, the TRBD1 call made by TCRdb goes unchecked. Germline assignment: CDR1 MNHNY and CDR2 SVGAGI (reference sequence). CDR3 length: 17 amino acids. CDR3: CASSYDRDETSNQPQHF.

The CDR3 reads CASSRPIGAKNIQYF. The chain recombines TRBV28 with TRBJ2-4; TCRdb names TRBD1, which stays unverified in the absence of DNA. Germline CDR1 reads MDHEN; CDR2 reads SYDVKM. This CDR3 is built from 15 residues.

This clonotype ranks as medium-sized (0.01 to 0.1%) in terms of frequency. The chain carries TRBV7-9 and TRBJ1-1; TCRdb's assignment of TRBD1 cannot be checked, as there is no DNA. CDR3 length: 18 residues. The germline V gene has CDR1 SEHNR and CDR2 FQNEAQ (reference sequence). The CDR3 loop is CASSRNSGTGGYGTEAFF. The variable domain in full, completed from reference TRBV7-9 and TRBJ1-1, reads DTGVSQNPRHKITKRGQNVTFRCDPISEHNRLYWYRQTLGQGPEFLTYFQNEAQLEKSRLLSDRFSAERPKGSFSTLEIQRTEQGDSAMYLCASSRNSGTGGYGTEAFFGQGTRLTVV.

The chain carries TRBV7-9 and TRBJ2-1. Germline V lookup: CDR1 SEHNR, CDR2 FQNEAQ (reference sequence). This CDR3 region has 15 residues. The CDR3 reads CASSSATALWNEQFF. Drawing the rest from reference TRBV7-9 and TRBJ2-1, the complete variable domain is DTGVSQNPRHKITKRGQNVTFRCDPISEHNRLYWYRQTLGQGPEFLTYFQNEAQLEKSRLLSDRFSAERPKGSFSTLEIQRTEQGDSAMYLCASSSATALWNEQFFGPGTRLTVL.

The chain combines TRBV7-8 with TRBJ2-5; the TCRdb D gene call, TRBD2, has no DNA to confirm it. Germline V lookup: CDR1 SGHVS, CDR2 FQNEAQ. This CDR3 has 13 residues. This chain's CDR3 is CASSPTRAETQYF.

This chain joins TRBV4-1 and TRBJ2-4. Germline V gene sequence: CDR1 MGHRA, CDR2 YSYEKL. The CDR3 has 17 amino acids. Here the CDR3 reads CASSQDDTSIAKNIQYF.

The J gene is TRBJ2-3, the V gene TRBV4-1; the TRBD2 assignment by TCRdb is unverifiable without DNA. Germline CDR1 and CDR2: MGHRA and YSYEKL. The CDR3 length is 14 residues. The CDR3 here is CASSPLGPSDTQYF.

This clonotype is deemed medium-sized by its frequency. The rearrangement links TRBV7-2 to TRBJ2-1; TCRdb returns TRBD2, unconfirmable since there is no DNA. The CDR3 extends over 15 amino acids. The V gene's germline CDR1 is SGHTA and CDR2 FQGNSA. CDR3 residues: CASRPRLAEVNEQFF.

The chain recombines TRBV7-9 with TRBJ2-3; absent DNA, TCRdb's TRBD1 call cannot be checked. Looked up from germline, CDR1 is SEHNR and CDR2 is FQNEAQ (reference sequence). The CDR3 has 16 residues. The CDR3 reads CASSYRGAMRTDTQYF.

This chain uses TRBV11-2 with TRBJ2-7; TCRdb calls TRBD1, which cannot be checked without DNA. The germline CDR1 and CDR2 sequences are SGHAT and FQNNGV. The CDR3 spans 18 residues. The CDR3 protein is CASSFGGGGRGFTYEQYF.

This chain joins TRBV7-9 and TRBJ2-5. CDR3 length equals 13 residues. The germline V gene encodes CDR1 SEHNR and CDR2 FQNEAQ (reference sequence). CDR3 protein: CASSATYQETQYF.

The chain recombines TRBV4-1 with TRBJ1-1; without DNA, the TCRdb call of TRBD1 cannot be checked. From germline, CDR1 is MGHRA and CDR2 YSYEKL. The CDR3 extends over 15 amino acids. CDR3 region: CASSQDRQGNTEAFF.

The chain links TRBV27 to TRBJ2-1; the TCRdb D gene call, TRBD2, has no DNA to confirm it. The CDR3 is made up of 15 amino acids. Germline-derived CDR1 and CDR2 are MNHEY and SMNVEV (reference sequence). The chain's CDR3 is CASSYTSGGYNEQFF.

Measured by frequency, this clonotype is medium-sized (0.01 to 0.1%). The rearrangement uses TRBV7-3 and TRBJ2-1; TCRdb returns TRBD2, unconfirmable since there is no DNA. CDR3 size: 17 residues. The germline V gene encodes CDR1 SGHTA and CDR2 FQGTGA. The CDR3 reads CASSLTGTTYAHNEQFF.

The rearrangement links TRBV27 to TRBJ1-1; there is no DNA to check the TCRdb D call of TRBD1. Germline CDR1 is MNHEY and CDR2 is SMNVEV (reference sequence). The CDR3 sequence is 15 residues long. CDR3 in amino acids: CASSLNNRGNTEAFF.

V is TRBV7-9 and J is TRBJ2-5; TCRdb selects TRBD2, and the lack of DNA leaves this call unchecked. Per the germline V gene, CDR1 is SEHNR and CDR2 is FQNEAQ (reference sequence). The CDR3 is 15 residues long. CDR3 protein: CASNRLAGRQETQYF.

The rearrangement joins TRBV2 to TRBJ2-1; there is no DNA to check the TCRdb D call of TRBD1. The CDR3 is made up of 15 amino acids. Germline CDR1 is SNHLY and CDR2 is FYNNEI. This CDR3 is CASSEGGTGHNEQFF. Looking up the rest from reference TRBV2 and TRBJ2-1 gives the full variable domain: EPEVTQTPSHQVTQMGQEVILRCVPISNHLYFYWYRQILGQKVEFLVSFYNNEISEKSEIFDDQFSVERPDGSNFTLKIRSTKLEDSAMYFCASSEGGTGHNEQFFGPGTRLTVL.

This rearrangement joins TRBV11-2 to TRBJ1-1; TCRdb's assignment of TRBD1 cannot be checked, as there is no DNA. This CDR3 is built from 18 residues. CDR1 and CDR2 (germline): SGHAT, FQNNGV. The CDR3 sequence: CASSLTLNRAGLNTEAFF.

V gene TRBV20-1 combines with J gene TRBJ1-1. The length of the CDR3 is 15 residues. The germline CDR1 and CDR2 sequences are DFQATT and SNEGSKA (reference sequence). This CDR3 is CSAFVPERGNTEAFF.

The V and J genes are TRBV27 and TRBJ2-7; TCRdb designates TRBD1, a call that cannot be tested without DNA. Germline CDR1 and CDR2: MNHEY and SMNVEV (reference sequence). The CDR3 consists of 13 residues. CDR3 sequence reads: CASSLSEGNEQYF.

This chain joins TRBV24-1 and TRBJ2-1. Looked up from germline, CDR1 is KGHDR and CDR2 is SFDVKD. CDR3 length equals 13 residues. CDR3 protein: CATSDPPINEQFF.